This T cell receptor beta chain was identified in a study of human T cells and chemical hapten exposure. Between the trimmed V and J ends, which lost 0 bases and 3 bases, there was a span of 22 bases. This CDR3 is 18 amino acids long. Germline lookup yields CDR1 DFQATT and CDR2 SNEGSKA (reference sequence). From the RACE reads, TCRdb called clonotypes with MiXCR, one entry per CDR3 protein. The sample records 99,000 or so distinct CDR3 sequences, under 40% being singletons. Stated time point: patch test 3, about 24 weeks after DPC sensitization. The treatment here: therapeutic diphenylcyclopropenone sensitization with weekly scalp DPC. The study drew its donors from alopecia patients who were 18 to 70 years old and suitable for DPC. Extraction yielded total RNA from whole blood (unfractionated).

Sequenced here: whole blood, sampled in connection with sensitization to the hapten diphenylcyclopropenone (DPC). This TCR was sampled from a middle-aged man with alopecia areata. Some clones in this sample may be carry-over from other donors' samples. The rearrangement links TRBV20-1 to TRBJ2-3, with D possibly TRBD2 on 5 matching bases. The CDR3 DNA follows: TGCAGTGCTAGAGATTCGGACTTTCAAGCGATTAAAACAGATACGCAGTATTTT. This translates into CSARDSDFQAIKTDTQYF.